This TCR beta chain was found in a study of T cell responses to AZD1222 COVID-19 vaccine. Whole-study results and caveats: Regions left unmutated in variants are reportedly the target of nearly half of spike-specific TCRs.

The method was immunoSEQ multiplex PCR; TCRdb's version includes in-frame clones alone and lacks a portion of them. The table includes 100,000 to 150,000 clones, more than 90% detected once. Comment on this clone: Its antigen is unidentified.

The source was peripheral blood, collected 28 days after the second AZD1222 dose. The TCR comes from an adult who received the AZD1222 COVID-19 vaccine.

The CDR3 here is CASLVGHRTDTQYF. The DNA of the CDR3 is TGTGCCAGCCTAGTGGGTCACCGGACAGATACGCAGTATTTT. This chain links TRBV11-2 with TRBJ2-3; D not resolved. Trimming removed 8 bases from V and 3 bases from J, with 15 bases in between. The CDR3 contains 14 residues. The germline gives CDR1 SGHAT, CDR2 FQNNGV.